This is a list of T cell receptor beta chains from one sample in a study of regulatory T cells in long-lasting Graves disease. Via MiXCR, TCRdb re-called the multiplex PCR reads, giving one row per CDR3 protein. This sample carries about 330,000 distinct CDR3 sequences, roughly 16% of them seen once, and the ten largest clones take over 20%. These data also formed part of another study, on T cells in Graves' hyperthyroidism and ophthalmopathy.

The sequencing used peripheral blood mononuclear cells (PBMCs), collected at new diagnosis, from a patient treated with antithyroid drugs. The source is a woman between 18 and 29 years old with Graves disease. Both conserved end residues are part of each CDR3. The order of the fields is CDR3 protein, CDR3 DNA, V gene, D gene, J gene, clone size. The D gene is left open where the match is weak. A clone size is listed for some rows: how often the clone was seen (once, few, many), or a class if it is expanded.

cdr3_aa: CASSLLRQLNQPQHF; cdr3_nt: TGCGCCAGCAGCTTGCTACGGCAGCTTAATCAGCCCCAGCATTTT; v_call: TRBV5-1; d_call: NA; j_call: TRBJ1-5; clone_size: many
cdr3_aa: CASSSGTGYSGANVLTF; cdr3_nt: TGCGCCAGCAGCTCCGGGACAGGGTATTCTGGGGCCAACGTCCTGACTTTC; v_call: TRBV5-1; d_call: TRBD1; j_call: TRBJ2-6; clone_size: few
cdr3_aa: CASSETASSGNTIYF; cdr3_nt: TGTGCCAGCTCAGAAACGGCGAGCTCTGGAAACACCATATATTTT; v_call: TRBV18; d_call: NA; j_call: TRBJ1-3; clone_size: many
cdr3_aa: CASRSDGGWSNQPQHF; cdr3_nt: TGTGCCAGCAGAAGCGACGGGGGATGGAGCAATCAGCCCCAGCATTTT; v_call: TRBV28; d_call: NA; j_call: TRBJ1-5; clone_size: NA
cdr3_aa: CASSFPAGETQYF; cdr3_nt: TGTGCCAGCAGCTTTCCAGCGGGAGAGACCCAGTACTTC; v_call: TRBV11-2; d_call: NA; j_call: TRBJ2-5; clone_size: many
cdr3_aa: CASSVAHGNTIYF; cdr3_nt: TGTGCCAGCAGTGTGGCCCATGGAAACACCATATATTTT; v_call: TRBV2; d_call: NA; j_call: TRBJ1-3; clone_size: NA
cdr3_aa: CASHSGSTSYEQYF; cdr3_nt: TGTGCCAGCCATAGCGGGAGTACGTCCTACGAGCAGTACTTC; v_call: TRBV28; d_call: TRBD2; j_call: TRBJ2-7; clone_size: many
cdr3_aa: CASSAGNTEAFF; cdr3_nt: TGTGCCAGCAGCGCAGGGAACACTGAAGCTTTCTTT; v_call: TRBV5-4; d_call: NA; j_call: TRBJ1-1; clone_size: many
cdr3_aa: CASSLESTSYTDTQYF; cdr3_nt: TGTGCCAGCAGCTTGGAGAGCACCTCGTACACAGATACGCAGTATTTT; v_call: TRBV5-8; d_call: NA; j_call: TRBJ2-3; clone_size: few
cdr3_aa: CASSSGTGGEHEQYF; cdr3_nt: TGTGCCAGCAGTTCAGGGACAGGGGGTGAGCACGAGCAGTACTTC; v_call: TRBV28; d_call: TRBD1; j_call: TRBJ2-7; clone_size: many
cdr3_aa: CASSKTGRAYEQYF; cdr3_nt: TGTGCCAGCAGTAAAACAGGACGGGCTTACGAGCAGTACTTC; v_call: TRBV28; d_call: NA; j_call: TRBJ2-7; clone_size: many
cdr3_aa: CSATFRGITDAQYF; cdr3_nt: TGCAGTGCCACATTCAGGGGGATTACAGATGCGCAGTATTTT; v_call: TRBV20-1; d_call: TRBD1; j_call: TRBJ2-3; clone_size: NA
cdr3_aa: CSAPGTSGRWQQETQYF; cdr3_nt: TGCAGTGCCCCCGGCACTAGCGGGAGGTGGCAACAAGAGACCCAGTACTTC; v_call: TRBV20-1; d_call: TRBD2; j_call: TRBJ2-5; clone_size: many
cdr3_aa: CASSRDLLRDNSPLHF; cdr3_nt: TGTGCCAGTTCCCGGGACTTACTGCGGGATAATTCACCCCTCCACTTT; v_call: TRBV19; d_call: NA; j_call: TRBJ1-6; clone_size: NA
cdr3_aa: CASSSARESSYNEQFF; cdr3_nt: TGTGCCAGCAGCTCGGCTAGGGAGAGCTCCTACAATGAGCAGTTCTTC; v_call: TRBV5-4; d_call: NA; j_call: TRBJ2-1; clone_size: few
cdr3_aa: CARGLGSNQPQHF; cdr3_nt: TGTGCCAGAGGTCTTGGGAGCAATCAGCCCCAGCATTTT; v_call: TRBV2; d_call: NA; j_call: TRBJ1-5; clone_size: many
cdr3_aa: CSVEQRQGPYNEQFF; cdr3_nt: TGCAGCGTCGAGCAAAGACAGGGGCCCTACAATGAGCAGTTCTTC; v_call: TRBV29-1; d_call: TRBD1; j_call: TRBJ2-1; clone_size: many
cdr3_aa: CASTPGQGPFNEKLFF; cdr3_nt: TGTGCCAGCACCCCGGGACAGGGGCCCTTCAATGAAAAACTGTTTTTT; v_call: TRBV7-3; d_call: TRBD1; j_call: TRBJ1-4; clone_size: NA
cdr3_aa: CASMGLARTGELFF; cdr3_nt: TGTGCCAGCATGGGACTAGCGAGAACCGGGGAGCTGTTTTTT; v_call: TRBV6-1; d_call: TRBD2; j_call: TRBJ2-2; clone_size: NA
cdr3_aa: CSARRTSGGYNEQFF; cdr3_nt: TGCAGTGCTAGAAGGACTAGCGGGGGATACAATGAGCAGTTCTTC; v_call: TRBV20-1; d_call: TRBD2; j_call: TRBJ2-1; clone_size: many
cdr3_aa: CASSLVAGGPVYYEQYF; cdr3_nt: TGTGCCAGCAGCTTAGTAGCGGGAGGGCCAGTTTACTACGAGCAGTACTTC; v_call: TRBV7-9; d_call: TRBD2; j_call: TRBJ2-7; clone_size: many
cdr3_aa: CSARDLAGEANEQFF; cdr3_nt: TGCAGTGCTAGAGACCTAGCGGGAGAAGCCAATGAGCAGTTCTTC; v_call: TRBV20-1; d_call: TRBD2; j_call: TRBJ2-1; clone_size: few
cdr3_aa: CSAGYSGLAEMKTQYF; cdr3_nt: TGCAGTGCTGGCTATAGCGGACTAGCGGAAATGAAGACCCAGTACTTC; v_call: TRBV20-1; d_call: TRBD2; j_call: TRBJ2-5; clone_size: many
cdr3_aa: CSARDYTRVNTEAFF; cdr3_nt: TGCAGTGCTAGAGATTATACCAGGGTGAACACTGAAGCTTTCTTT; v_call: TRBV20-1; d_call: NA; j_call: TRBJ1-1; clone_size: few
cdr3_aa: CASSYGRGGRYEQFF; cdr3_nt: TGTGCCAGCAGTTACGGGCGGGGGGGCCGTTATGAGCAGTTCTTC; v_call: TRBV6-2/TRBV6-3; d_call: TRBD2; j_call: TRBJ2-1; clone_size: many
cdr3_aa: CASSLTGYESTDTQYF; cdr3_nt: TGTGCCAGCAGCTTAACAGGGTACGAAAGCACAGATACGCAGTATTTT; v_call: TRBV7-3; d_call: NA; j_call: TRBJ2-3; clone_size: many
cdr3_aa: CSAKGLGTHSNQPQHF; cdr3_nt: TGCAGTGCTAAGGGCCTAGGGACCCATAGCAATCAGCCCCAGCATTTT; v_call: TRBV20-1; d_call: NA; j_call: TRBJ1-5; clone_size: few
cdr3_aa: CASSDRGRDGYTF; cdr3_nt: TGTGCCAGCAGTGACCGGGGTCGGGATGGCTACACCTTC; v_call: TRBV6-1; d_call: NA; j_call: TRBJ1-2; clone_size: NA
cdr3_aa: CASIRLGDLNTEAFF; cdr3_nt: TGTGCCAGCATCCGACTAGGGGATCTGAACACTGAAGCTTTCTTT; v_call: TRBV6-1; d_call: NA; j_call: TRBJ1-1; clone_size: few
cdr3_aa: CASSPEAFSGNTIYF; cdr3_nt: TGTGCCAGCAGCCCTGAAGCGTTCTCTGGAAACACCATATATTTT; v_call: TRBV6-4; d_call: NA; j_call: TRBJ1-3; clone_size: NA
cdr3_aa: CSAETSGGAYEQYF; cdr3_nt: TGCAGTGCTGAGACTAGCGGGGGGGCCTACGAGCAGTACTTC; v_call: TRBV20-1; d_call: TRBD2; j_call: TRBJ2-7; clone_size: NA
cdr3_aa: CASSLRGVAYEQYF; cdr3_nt: TGTGCCAGTAGTCTCAGAGGCGTGGCCTACGAGCAGTACTTC; v_call: TRBV19; d_call: NA; j_call: TRBJ2-7; clone_size: few
cdr3_aa: CASSTQEYRAYEQYF; cdr3_nt: TGTGCCAGCAGCACCCAGGAGTACAGGGCCTACGAGCAGTACTTC; v_call: TRBV7-3; d_call: NA; j_call: TRBJ2-7; clone_size: NA
cdr3_aa: CASRAAPTGRQAYEQYF; cdr3_nt: TGTGCCAGCAGAGCCGCTCCGACAGGGAGGCAGGCCTACGAGCAGTACTTC; v_call: TRBV6-1; d_call: NA; j_call: TRBJ2-7; clone_size: NA
cdr3_aa: CSARDQKRGWADTQYF; cdr3_nt: TGCAGTGCTAGAGATCAGAAGCGGGGATGGGCAGATACGCAGTATTTT; v_call: TRBV20-1; d_call: TRBD2; j_call: TRBJ2-3; clone_size: many
cdr3_aa: CASSHRDRTNTEAFF; cdr3_nt: TGTGCCAGCTCACACCGGGACAGGACGAACACTGAAGCTTTCTTT; v_call: TRBV18; d_call: TRBD1; j_call: TRBJ1-1; clone_size: many
cdr3_aa: CATSSDRGNQPQHF; cdr3_nt: TGTGCCACCAGCTCAGACAGGGGCAATCAGCCCCAGCATTTT; v_call: TRBV15; d_call: TRBD1; j_call: TRBJ1-5; clone_size: many
cdr3_aa: CASSGRVGNTEAFF; cdr3_nt: TGTGCCAGCAGCGGAAGGGTGGGGAACACTGAAGCTTTCTTT; v_call: TRBV5-8; d_call: NA; j_call: TRBJ1-1; clone_size: many
cdr3_aa: CASSYRGIAGELFF; cdr3_nt: TGTGCCAGCAGTTACAGGGGTATAGCCGGGGAGCTGTTTTTT; v_call: TRBV6-5; d_call: NA; j_call: TRBJ2-2; clone_size: NA
cdr3_aa: CASSLPRGLAGSSGANVLTF; cdr3_nt: TGTGCCAGCAGTTTACCCCGCGGATTAGCGGGGAGCTCTGGGGCCAACGTCCTGACTTTC; v_call: TRBV28; d_call: TRBD2; j_call: TRBJ2-6; clone_size: NA
cdr3_aa: CASSHSVGGEGTEAFF; cdr3_nt: TGTGCCAGCAGTCATTCGGTGGGAGGGGAGGGCACTGAAGCTTTCTTT; v_call: TRBV7-2; d_call: NA; j_call: TRBJ1-1; clone_size: many
cdr3_aa: CASSPTRGAGPTEAFF; cdr3_nt: TGTGCCAGCAGTCCGACAAGGGGGGCTGGTCCCACTGAAGCTTTCTTT; v_call: TRBV3-1; d_call: NA; j_call: TRBJ1-1; clone_size: many
cdr3_aa: CSVESVSGGDYGYTF; cdr3_nt: TGCAGCGTTGAAAGCGTGAGTGGGGGCGACTATGGCTACACCTTC; v_call: TRBV29-1; d_call: NA; j_call: TRBJ1-2; clone_size: NA
cdr3_aa: CASSRGAGEYVLDEQFF; cdr3_nt: TGCGCCAGCAGCCGGGGGGCAGGGGAGTACGTACTGGATGAGCAGTTCTTC; v_call: TRBV5-1; d_call: NA; j_call: TRBJ2-1; clone_size: NA
cdr3_aa: CSATGVDTQYF; cdr3_nt: TGCAGTGCTACGGGGGTGGATACGCAGTATTTT; v_call: TRBV20-1; d_call: NA; j_call: TRBJ2-3; clone_size: many
cdr3_aa: CASTQGETQYF; cdr3_nt: TGTGCCAGCACCCAGGGGGAGACCCAGTACTTC; v_call: TRBV6-1; d_call: NA; j_call: TRBJ2-5; clone_size: many
cdr3_aa: CASSLGSTSKTDTQYF; cdr3_nt: TGTGCCAGCAGCTTAGGATCGACTAGCAAGACAGATACGCAGTATTTT; v_call: TRBV13; d_call: TRBD2; j_call: TRBJ2-3; clone_size: many
cdr3_aa: CASSGQENSPLHF; cdr3_nt: TGTGCCAGCAGTGGACAGGAAAATTCACCCCTCCACTTT; v_call: TRBV6-1; d_call: NA; j_call: TRBJ1-6; clone_size: NA
cdr3_aa: CASSEGRGGELFF; cdr3_nt: TGTGCCAGCAGTGAAGGACGGGGCGGGGAGCTGTTTTTT; v_call: TRBV2; d_call: NA; j_call: TRBJ2-2; clone_size: many
cdr3_aa: CASSSEGSHNEQFF; cdr3_nt: TGCGCCAGCAGCTCCGAAGGGAGCCACAATGAGCAGTTCTTC; v_call: TRBV5-1; d_call: NA; j_call: TRBJ2-1; clone_size: many
cdr3_aa: CASSLGEGGLNSPLHF; cdr3_nt: TGCGCCAGCAGCTTGGGGGAAGGAGGGCTTAATTCACCCCTCCACTTT; v_call: TRBV5-1; d_call: NA; j_call: TRBJ1-6; clone_size: NA
cdr3_aa: CASTKDRAGELFF; cdr3_nt: TGTGCCAGCACTAAAGACAGGGCCGGGGAGCTGTTTTTT; v_call: TRBV2; d_call: TRBD1; j_call: TRBJ2-2; clone_size: NA
cdr3_aa: CSAPLAGGRNEQFF; cdr3_nt: TGCAGTGCTCCCCTAGCGGGGGGTAGAAATGAGCAGTTCTTC; v_call: TRBV20-1; d_call: TRBD2; j_call: TRBJ2-1; clone_size: many
cdr3_aa: CASSWTGRSNYEQYF; cdr3_nt: TGTGCCAGTAGTTGGACGGGGCGTTCAAACTACGAGCAGTACTTC; v_call: TRBV19; d_call: NA; j_call: TRBJ2-7; clone_size: few